This TCR beta chain was retrieved from a study of shared clonotypes between healthy human individuals. About the research overall: With ages of 18 to 49, the donors were two women and a few men.

This clone was recorded once. From germline, CDR1 is SEHNR and CDR2 FQNEAQ (reference sequence). The V and J ends lost 5 bases and 2 bases, in that order; junction bases with no gene match: 7. The CDR3 runs 15 residues. The method was immunoSEQ multiplex PCR; TCRdb's version includes in-frame clones alone and lacks a portion of them. The sample holds approximately 640,000 clones, 72% seen once. The chain couples TRBV7-9 to TRBJ2-7, with 9 bases aligning to TRBD2. This receptor was identified in a woman aged 25 to 39 in good health. Sequencing input: memory CD4+ T cells sorted from blood. Subset reported: CD45RA-negative fraction. CDR3 in amino acids: CASSSSGREPYEQYF. The CDR3 DNA reads as TGTGCCAGCAGCAGTAGCGGGAGAGAACCCTACGAGCAGTACTTC.